These 20 T cell receptor beta chains were sequenced from one sample in a study of cytomegalovirus exposure and HLA in healthy donors. PCR amplification relied on 60 Vbeta primers (plus 13 Jbeta primers). Sequencing was performed with immunoSEQ multiplex PCR; in TCRdb, only in-frame clones are kept and a portion is missing. Found here are about 130,000 clones, 50% to 75% of them singletons; the top ten hold less than 2.5%. Sequencing was done on a sample of PBMCs. These receptors were obtained from a woman in her thirties or forties in good health and CMV-seronegative.

This clone was found a few times. Germline is not matched at one junction end, which may reflect a read error. This CDR3 reads CATGQLNQAQHF. The CDR3 nucleotides read TGTGCCACGGGACAGTTAAATCAGGCCCAGCATTTT. This chain links TRBV19 with TRBJ1-5; TRBD1 aligns across 7 bases. The CDR3 runs to 12 residues. Looked up from germline, CDR1 is LNHDA and CDR2 is SQIVND (reference sequence).

The rearrangement joins TRBV5-1 to TRBJ1-4; possibly TRBD1 for D (5 bases). The CDR3 is made up of 15 amino acids. Per the germline V gene, CDR1 is SGHRS and CDR2 is YFSETQ. The ends were cut back, 3 bases at V and 4 bases at J, with 13 bases in the middle. The CDR3 coding sequence is TGCGCCAGCAGCTCCCCTAGCGGGGGTAATGAAAAACTGTTTTTT. It yields the protein CASSSPSGGNEKLFF.

This clone has only a few counts. V is TRBV29-1 and J is TRBJ1-2; 7 nucleotides agree with TRBD1. Germline CDR1 reads SQVTM; CDR2 reads ANQGSEA. The V segment lost 7 bases and the J segment 7 bases; nucleotides outside the gene matches: 9. The CDR3 is 12 residues long. The CDR3 bases are TGCAGCGCCCGTACAGGGGACGCTGGCTACACCTTC. Amino acid sequence: CSARTGDAGYTF.

The J gene is TRBJ1-3, the V gene TRBV15; D perhaps matches TRBD1 (5 bases). The CDR3 consists of 15 residues. Germline V gene lookup returns CDR1 LNHNV and CDR2 YYDKDF (reference sequence). Trimming left V 0 bases short and J 7 bases short, with 13 bases between. The CDR3 is CATSRDMGGRNTIYF. The CDR3 DNA sequence: TGTGCCACCAGCAGAGATATGGGGGGTAGGAACACCATATATTTT.

This chain joins TRBV7-9 and TRBJ2-1, with D perhaps TRBD1 (6 bases). Between the trimmed V and J ends, which lost 6 bases and 6 bases, there was a span of 18 bases. Germline loops: CDR1 SEHNR, CDR2 FQNEAQ (reference sequence). The CDR3 runs 15 residues. This CDR3 is CASREGFRRGNEQFF. The CDR3 nucleotides read TGTGCCAGCAGGGAAGGCTTCCGCAGGGGCAATGAGCAGTTCTTC.

The V call is TRBV27, the J call TRBJ2-1; D remains unclear. Germline V lookup: CDR1 MNHEY, CDR2 SMNVEV (reference sequence). Trimming removed 4 bases from V and 0 bases from J, with 7 bases in between. The CDR3 loop spans 14 amino acids. The CDR3 region is CASSSVFSYNEQFF. DNA of the CDR3: TGTGCCAGCAGTTCGGTCTTCTCCTACAATGAGCAGTTCTTC.

The chain uses TRBV4-2 and TRBJ2-1; TRBD2 matches 9 bases. The CDR3 is 15 amino acids. In germline, CDR1 is LGHNA, CDR2 YNFKEQ. Trimming took 4 bases from V and 7 from J; bases not matched to a gene: 8. The CDR3 loop is CASSPGLAGANEQFF. DNA for the CDR3: TGTGCCAGCAGCCCCGGTTTAGCGGGAGCTAATGAGCAGTTCTTC.

This clone was seen a handful of times. The chain is built from TRBV30 and TRBJ1-1; 8 bases fit TRBD1. Germline lookup yields CDR1 GTSNPN and CDR2 SVGIG (reference sequence). The CDR3 contains 12 residues. Germline trimming cut 5 bases from V and 4 bases from J; bases unmatched to any gene: 3. CDR3 in amino acids: CAWDRGATEAFF. CDR3 bases: TGTGCCTGGGACAGGGGAGCCACTGAAGCTTTCTTT.

With respect to this clone: The junction differs from germline at one of its ends, possibly a read error. The chain links TRBV5-1 to TRBJ1-4; tentative D call: TRBD1 (5 bases). Germline CDR1 reads SGHRS; CDR2 reads YFSETQ. The CDR3 extends over 13 amino acids. DNA of the CDR3: TGCGCCAGCAGCTCCAGGGTTAGTGAAGAACTGTTTTTT. Encoded protein: CASSSRVSEELFF.

This chain uses TRBV10-3 with TRBJ2-7, with 10 bases matching TRBD1. The CDR3 covers 14 residues. The V gene end was trimmed by 3 bases and the J gene end by 7 bases; junction bases not matched to a gene: 6. CDR1 is ENHRY and CDR2 is SYGVKD in the germline V gene. The CDR3 reads CAISDRQGASEQYF. The CDR3 DNA reads TGTGCCATCAGTGATCGACAGGGGGCGAGTGAGCAGTACTTC.

Regarding this clone: At one end, the junction sequence differs from germline, possibly due to a read error. The chain recombines TRBV4-1 with TRBJ2-3; 14 bases are shared with TRBD2. Per the germline V gene, CDR1 is MGHRA and CDR2 is YSYEKL. The CDR3 is 15 amino acids. This chain's CDR3 is CASSQDHGGTSGGVF. Written as DNA, the CDR3 is TGCGCCAGCAGCCAAGATCACGGGGGGACTAGCGGGGGCGTTTTT.

The chain carries TRBV4-3 and TRBJ2-3; 13 bases are shared with TRBD2. The ends lost 4 bases at V and 1 base at J; junction bases unmatched: 2. Germline lookup yields CDR1 LGHNA and CDR2 YSLEER. The CDR3 totals 16 residues. The DNA for the CDR3 is TGCGCCAGCAGCCGTGGACTAGCGGGGGGCACAGATACGCAGTATTTT. It yields the protein CASSRGLAGGTDTQYF.

This chain connects TRBV28 to TRBJ1-5; D call uncertain. CDR3 length equals 14 residues. Germline-derived CDR1 and CDR2 are MDHEN and SYDVKM. V was clipped by 6 bases and J by 7 bases, with 16 bases between them. Here the CDR3 reads CASRFPREDQPQHF. The CDR3 DNA reads TGTGCCAGCAGGTTCCCCCGGGAGGACCAGCCCCAGCATTTT.

This chain uses TRBV4-3 with TRBJ2-7, with 7 bases identical to TRBD2. The junction had 7 bases not matched to a gene; V was cut back by 1 base and J by 4 bases. The CDR3 has 15 amino acids. Per germline, CDR1 LGHNA and CDR2 YSLEER. In DNA, the CDR3 is TGCGCCAGCAGCCAAGTAGGTGGGGGGGGGTACGAGCAGTACTTC. Encoded protein: CASSQVGGGGYEQYF.

As concerns this clone: Other nucleotide sequences from this sample produce the same CDR3. V and J are TRBV7-2 and TRBJ2-5, with 10 bases aligning to TRBD2. Germline loops: CDR1 SGHTA, CDR2 FQGNSA. The CDR3 runs to 14 residues. Trimming removed 5 bases from V and 4 bases from J; junction bases left unmatched: 4. The CDR3 bases are TGTGCCAGCAGCACCTCTAGCGGGGGAGAGACCCAGTACTTC. Translation gives CASSTSSGGETQYF.

This chain uses TRBV25-1 with TRBJ2-3; the D is unclear. The CDR3 spans 15 residues. The V and J ends lost 4 bases and 2 bases respectively, with 13 bases between them. Germline CDR1 and CDR2: MGHDK and SYGVNS. CDR3 residues: CASSVTRSITDTQYF. For the CDR3, the DNA is TGTGCCAGCAGTGTAACCAGATCCATCACAGATACGCAGTATTTT.

The rearrangement joins TRBV27 to TRBJ1-5; 9 positions match TRBD1. The CDR3 sequence is 16 residues long. Germline lookup yields CDR1 MNHEY and CDR2 SMNVEV (reference sequence). Losses at the gene ends were 6 bases for V and 5 bases for J; bases not matched to a gene: 11. CDR3: CASSPRGGQGHQPQHF. CDR3 in DNA: TGTGCCAGCAGCCCCCGGGGGGGACAGGGACATCAGCCCCAGCATTTT.

The chain links TRBV5-1 to TRBJ2-3, with 7 nucleotides matching TRBD1. Trimming took 4 bases from V and 3 from J; bases not matched to a gene: 8. The CDR3 length is 15 residues. Germline-derived CDR1 and CDR2 are SGHRS and YFSETQ. The CDR3 loop reads CASSPGQAITDTQYF. The DNA for the CDR3 is TGCGCCAGCAGCCCCGGACAGGCGATTACAGATACGCAGTATTTT.

Here the CDR3 DNA reads TGTGCCAGCAGTTGGGGGGGCGAGACGGGAGAGACCCAGTACTTC. Translation gives CASSWGGETGETQYF. V is TRBV28 and J is TRBJ2-5; a possible D gene is TRBD2 (7 bases). This CDR3 comprises 15 residues. Germline V CDR1 and CDR2: MDHEN, SYDVKM. V was pared by 4 bases and J by 4 bases, with 16 bases between.

Here the CDR3 reads CASRDRGRNTEAFF. The CDR3 DNA reads as TGTGCCAGCAGGGACAGGGGAAGGAACACTGAAGCTTTCTTT. The V and J genes are TRBV6-5 and TRBJ1-1; 9 bases match TRBD1. The CDR3 extends over 14 amino acids. The germline CDR1 and CDR2 sequences are MNHEY and SVGAGI. J lost 1 base, V lost 6 bases, and 3 bases had no gene match.